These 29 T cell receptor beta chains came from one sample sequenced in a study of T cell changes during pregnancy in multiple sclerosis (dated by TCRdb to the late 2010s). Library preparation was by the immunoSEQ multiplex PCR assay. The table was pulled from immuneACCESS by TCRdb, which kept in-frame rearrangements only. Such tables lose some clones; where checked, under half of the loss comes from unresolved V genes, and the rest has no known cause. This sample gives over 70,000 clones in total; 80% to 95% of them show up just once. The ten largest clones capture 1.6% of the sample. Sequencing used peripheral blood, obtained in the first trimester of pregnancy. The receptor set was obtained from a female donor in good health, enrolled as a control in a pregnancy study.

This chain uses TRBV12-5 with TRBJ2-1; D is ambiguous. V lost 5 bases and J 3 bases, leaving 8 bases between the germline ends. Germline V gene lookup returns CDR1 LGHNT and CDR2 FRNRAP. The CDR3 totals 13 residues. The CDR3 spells CASGPSGYNEQFF. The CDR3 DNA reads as TGTGCTAGTGGTCCCTCGGGCTACAATGAGCAGTTCTTC.

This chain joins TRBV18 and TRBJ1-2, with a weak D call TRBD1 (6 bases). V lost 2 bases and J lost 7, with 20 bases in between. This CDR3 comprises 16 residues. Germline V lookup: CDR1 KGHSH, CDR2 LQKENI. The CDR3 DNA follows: TGTGCCAGCTCACCAATCCCCGTCGGGGGGCTAGGTGGCTACACCTTC. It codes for CASSPIPVGGLGGYTF.

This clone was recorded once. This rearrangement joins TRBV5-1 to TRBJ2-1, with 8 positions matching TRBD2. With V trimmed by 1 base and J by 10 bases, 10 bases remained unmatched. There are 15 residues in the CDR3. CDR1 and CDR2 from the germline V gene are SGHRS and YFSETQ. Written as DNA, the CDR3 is TGCGCCAGCAGCTTGTCCGGGACTAGTGCGAGGGAGCAGTTCTTC. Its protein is CASSLSGTSAREQFF.

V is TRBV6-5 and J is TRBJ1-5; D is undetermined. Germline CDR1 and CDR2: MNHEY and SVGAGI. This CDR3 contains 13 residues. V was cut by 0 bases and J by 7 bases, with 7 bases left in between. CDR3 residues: CASSYSILQPQHF. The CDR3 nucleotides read TGTGCCAGCAGTTACTCGATACTGCAGCCCCAGCATTTT.

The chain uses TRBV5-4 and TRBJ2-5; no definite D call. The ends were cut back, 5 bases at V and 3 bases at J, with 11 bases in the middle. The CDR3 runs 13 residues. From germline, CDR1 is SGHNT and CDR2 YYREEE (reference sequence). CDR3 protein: CASSPTAEETQYF. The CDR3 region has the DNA TGTGCCAGCAGTCCAACGGCGGAAGAGACCCAGTACTTC. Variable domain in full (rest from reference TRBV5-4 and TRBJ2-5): ETGVTQSPTHLIKTRGQQVTLRCSSQSGHNTVSWYQQALGQGPQFIFQYYREEENGRGNFPPRFSGLQFPNYSSELNVNALELDDSALYLCASSPTAEETQYFGPGTRLLVL.

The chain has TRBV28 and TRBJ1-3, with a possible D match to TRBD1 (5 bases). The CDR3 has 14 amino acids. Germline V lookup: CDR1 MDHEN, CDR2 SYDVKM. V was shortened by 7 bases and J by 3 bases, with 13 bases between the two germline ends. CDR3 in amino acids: CASTFQGDGNTIYF. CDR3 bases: TGTGCCAGCACTTTCCAGGGTGATGGAAACACCATATATTTT.

This CDR3 reads CASSYGQDNEQFF. DNA for the CDR3: TGTGCCAGCAGCTACGGACAGGACAATGAGCAGTTCTTC. The chain combines TRBV11-2 with TRBJ2-1; 7 bases map to TRBD1. The CDR3 length is 13 residues. The germline CDR1 and CDR2 sequences are SGHAT and FQNNGV. V gave up 4 bases and J gave up 5 bases; unmatched junction bases: 2. Supplemented by reference TRBV11-2 and TRBJ2-1, the full variable domain reads EAGVAQSPRYKIIEKRQSVAFWCNPISGHATLYWYQQILGQGPKLLIQFQNNGVVDDSQLPKDRFSAERLKGVDSTLKIQPAKLEDSAVYLCASSYGQDNEQFFGPGTRLTVL.

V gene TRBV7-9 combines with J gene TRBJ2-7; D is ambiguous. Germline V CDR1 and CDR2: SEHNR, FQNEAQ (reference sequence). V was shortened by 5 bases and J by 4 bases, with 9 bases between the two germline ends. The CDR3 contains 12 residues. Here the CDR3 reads CASSVGTYEQYF. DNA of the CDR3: TGTGCCAGCAGCGTAGGAACATACGAGCAGTACTTC.

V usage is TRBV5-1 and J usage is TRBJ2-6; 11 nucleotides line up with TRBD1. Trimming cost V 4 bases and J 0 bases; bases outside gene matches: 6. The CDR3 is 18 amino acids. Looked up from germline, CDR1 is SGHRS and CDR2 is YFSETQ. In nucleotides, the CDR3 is TGCGCCAGCAGCAGATCCGGGACAGGGGGCTCTGGGGCCAACGTCCTGACTTTC. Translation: CASSRSGTGGSGANVLTF. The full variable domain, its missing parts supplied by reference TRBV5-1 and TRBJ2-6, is KAGVTQTPRYLIKTRGQQVTLSCSPISGHRSVSWYQQTPGQGLQFLFEYFSETQRNKGNFPGRFSGRQFSNSRSEMNVSTLELGDSALYLCASSRSGTGGSGANVLTFGAGSRLTVL.

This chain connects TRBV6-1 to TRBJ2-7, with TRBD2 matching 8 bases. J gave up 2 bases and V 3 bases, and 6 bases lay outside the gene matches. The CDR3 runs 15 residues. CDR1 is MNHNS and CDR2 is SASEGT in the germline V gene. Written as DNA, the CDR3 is TGTGCCAGCAGTGACGGAGCGGGAGTTCCCTACGAGCAGTACTTC. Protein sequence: CASSDGAGVPYEQYF.

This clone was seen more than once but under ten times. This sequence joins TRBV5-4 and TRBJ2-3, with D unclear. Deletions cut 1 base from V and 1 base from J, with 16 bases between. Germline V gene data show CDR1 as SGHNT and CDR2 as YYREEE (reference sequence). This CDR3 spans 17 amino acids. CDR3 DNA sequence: TGTGCCAGCAGCTTGAGTCCCTCGACTCCCGGCACAGATACGCAGTATTTT. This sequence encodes CASSLSPSTPGTDTQYF.

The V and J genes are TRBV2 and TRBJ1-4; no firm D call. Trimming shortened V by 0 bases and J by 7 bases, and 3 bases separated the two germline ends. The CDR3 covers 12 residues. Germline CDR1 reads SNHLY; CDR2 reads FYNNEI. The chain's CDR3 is CASSEASEKLFF. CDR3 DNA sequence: TGTGCCAGCAGTGAAGCCAGTGAAAAACTGTTTTTT.

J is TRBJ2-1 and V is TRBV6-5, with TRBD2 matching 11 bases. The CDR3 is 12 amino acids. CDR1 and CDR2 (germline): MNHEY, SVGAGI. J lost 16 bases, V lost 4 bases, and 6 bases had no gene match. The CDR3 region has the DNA TGTGCCAGCAGTTCGACTAGCGGGATTGTCTTCTTC. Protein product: CASSSTSGIVFF.

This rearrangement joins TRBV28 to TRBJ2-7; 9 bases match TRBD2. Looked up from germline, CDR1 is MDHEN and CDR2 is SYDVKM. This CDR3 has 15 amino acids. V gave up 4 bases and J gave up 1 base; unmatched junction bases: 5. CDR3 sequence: CASSSAGGPSYEQYF. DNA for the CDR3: TGTGCCAGCAGTTCGGCGGGAGGGCCATCCTACGAGCAGTACTTC.

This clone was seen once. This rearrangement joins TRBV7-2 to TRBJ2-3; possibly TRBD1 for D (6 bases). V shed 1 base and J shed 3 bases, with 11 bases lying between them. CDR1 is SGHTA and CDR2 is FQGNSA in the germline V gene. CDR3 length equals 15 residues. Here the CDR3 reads CASSLDQGGTDTQYF. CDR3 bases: TGTGCCAGCAGCTTAGATCAAGGGGGAACAGATACGCAGTATTTT. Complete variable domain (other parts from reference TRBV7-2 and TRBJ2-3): GAGVSQSPSNKVTEKGKDVELRCDPISGHTALYWYRQSLGQGLEFLIYFQGNSAPDKSGLPSDRFSAERTGGSVSTLTIQRTQQEDSAVYLCASSLDQGGTDTQYFGPGTRLTVL.

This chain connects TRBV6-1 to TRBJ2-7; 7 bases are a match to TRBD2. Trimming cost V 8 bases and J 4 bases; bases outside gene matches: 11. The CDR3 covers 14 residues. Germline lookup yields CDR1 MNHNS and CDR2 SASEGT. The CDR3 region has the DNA TGTGCCAGCCACCACCGGGCGGGAGCGTACGAGCAGTACTTC. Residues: CASHHRAGAYEQYF.

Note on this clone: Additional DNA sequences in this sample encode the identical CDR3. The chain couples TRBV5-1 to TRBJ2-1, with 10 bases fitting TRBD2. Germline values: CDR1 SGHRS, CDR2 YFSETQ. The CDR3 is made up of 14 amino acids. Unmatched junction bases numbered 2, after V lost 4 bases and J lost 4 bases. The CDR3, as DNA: TGCGCCAGCAGCGCTAGCGGGGGATACAATGAGCAGTTCTTC. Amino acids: CASSASGGYNEQFF. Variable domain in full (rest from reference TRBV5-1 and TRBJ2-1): KAGVTQTPRYLIKTRGQQVTLSCSPISGHRSVSWYQQTPGQGLQFLFEYFSETQRNKGNFPGRFSGRQFSNSRSEMNVSTLELGDSALYLCASSASGGYNEQFFGPGTRLTVL.

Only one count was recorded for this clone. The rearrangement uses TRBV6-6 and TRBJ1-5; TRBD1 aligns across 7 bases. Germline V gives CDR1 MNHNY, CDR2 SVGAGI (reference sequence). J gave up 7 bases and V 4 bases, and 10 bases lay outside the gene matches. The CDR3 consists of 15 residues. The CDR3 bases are TGTGCCAGCAGTTGGACAGGCGTCGACATGCAGCCCCAGCATTTT. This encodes CASSWTGVDMQPQHF.

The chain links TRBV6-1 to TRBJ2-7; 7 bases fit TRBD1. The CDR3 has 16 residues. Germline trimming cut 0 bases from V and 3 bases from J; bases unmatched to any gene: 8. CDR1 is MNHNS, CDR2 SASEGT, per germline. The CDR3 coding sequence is TGTGCCAGCAGTGAAGCGGGACAGCGTACTTTCTACGAGCAGTACTTC. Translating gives CASSEAGQRTFYEQYF.

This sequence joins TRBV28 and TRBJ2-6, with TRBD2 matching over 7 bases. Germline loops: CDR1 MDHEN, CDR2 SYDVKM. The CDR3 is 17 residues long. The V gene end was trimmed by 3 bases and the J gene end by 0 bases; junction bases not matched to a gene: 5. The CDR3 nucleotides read TGTGCCAGCAGTTTCGGGGGGTCCCCCTCTGGGGCCAACGTCCTGACTTTC. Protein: CASSFGGSPSGANVLTF.

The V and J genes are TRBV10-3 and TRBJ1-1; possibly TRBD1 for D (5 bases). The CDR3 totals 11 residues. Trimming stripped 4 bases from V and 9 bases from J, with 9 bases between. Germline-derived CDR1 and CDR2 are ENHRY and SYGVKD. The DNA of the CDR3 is TGTGCCATCAGTGGACAGACCCAAGCTTTCTTT. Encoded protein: CAISGQTQAFF.

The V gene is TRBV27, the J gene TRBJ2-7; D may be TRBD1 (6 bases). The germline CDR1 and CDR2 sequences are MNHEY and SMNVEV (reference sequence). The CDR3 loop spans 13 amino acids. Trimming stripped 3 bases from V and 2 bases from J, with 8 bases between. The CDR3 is CASSFRGPYEQYF. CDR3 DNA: TGTGCCAGCAGTTTCAGGGGCCCCTACGAGCAGTACTTC.

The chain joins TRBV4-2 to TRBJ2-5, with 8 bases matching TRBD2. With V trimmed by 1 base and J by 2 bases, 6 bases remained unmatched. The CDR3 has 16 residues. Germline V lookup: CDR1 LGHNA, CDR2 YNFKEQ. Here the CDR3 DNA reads TGTGCCAGCAGCCAAGGGGGTACTAGCGGTCAAGAGACCCAGTACTTC. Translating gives CASSQGGTSGQETQYF.

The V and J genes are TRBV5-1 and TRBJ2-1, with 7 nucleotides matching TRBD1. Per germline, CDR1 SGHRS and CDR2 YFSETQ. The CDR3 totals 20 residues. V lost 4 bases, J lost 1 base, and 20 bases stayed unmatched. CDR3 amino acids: CASSTMTGSGRMGSYNEQFF. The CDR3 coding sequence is TGCGCCAGCAGCACCATGACAGGGTCAGGGCGGATGGGGTCCTACAATGAGCAGTTCTTC.

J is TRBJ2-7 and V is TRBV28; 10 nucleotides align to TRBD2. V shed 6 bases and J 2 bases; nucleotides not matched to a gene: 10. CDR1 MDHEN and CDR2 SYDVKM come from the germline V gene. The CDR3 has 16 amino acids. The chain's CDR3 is CASSSRTSGLPYEQYF. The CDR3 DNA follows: TGTGCCAGCAGCTCACGGACTAGCGGACTTCCCTACGAGCAGTACTTC. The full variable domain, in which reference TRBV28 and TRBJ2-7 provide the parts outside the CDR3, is DVKVTQSSRYLVKRTGEKVFLECVQDMDHENMFWYRQDPGLGLRLIYFSYDVKMKEKGDIPEGYSVSREKKERFSLILESASTNQTSMYLCASSSRTSGLPYEQYFGPGTRLTVT.

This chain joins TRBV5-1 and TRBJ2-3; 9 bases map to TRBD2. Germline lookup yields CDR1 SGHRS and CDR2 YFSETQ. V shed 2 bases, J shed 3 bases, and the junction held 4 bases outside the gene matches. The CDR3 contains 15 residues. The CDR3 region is CASSFGLAGTDTQYF. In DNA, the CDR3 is TGCGCCAGCAGCTTTGGGCTAGCGGGGACAGATACGCAGTATTTT.

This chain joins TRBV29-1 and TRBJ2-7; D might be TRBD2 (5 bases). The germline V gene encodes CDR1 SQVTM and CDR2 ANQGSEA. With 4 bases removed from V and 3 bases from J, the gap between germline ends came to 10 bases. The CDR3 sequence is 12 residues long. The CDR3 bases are TGCAGCGTTGCCCCTAGCATCTACGAGCAGTACTTC. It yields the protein CSVAPSIYEQYF.

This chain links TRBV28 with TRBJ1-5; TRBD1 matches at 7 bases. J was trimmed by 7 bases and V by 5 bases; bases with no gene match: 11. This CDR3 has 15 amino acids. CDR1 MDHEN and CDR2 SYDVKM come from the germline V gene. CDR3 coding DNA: TGTGCCAGCAGTACTAAACAGGGGAGAATGCAGCCCCAGCATTTT. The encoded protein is CASSTKQGRMQPQHF.

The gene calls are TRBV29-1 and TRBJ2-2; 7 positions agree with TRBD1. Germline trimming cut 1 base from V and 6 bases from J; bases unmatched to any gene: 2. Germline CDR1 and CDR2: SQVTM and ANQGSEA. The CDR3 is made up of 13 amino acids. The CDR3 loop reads CSVEVGQAGELFF. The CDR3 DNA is TGCAGCGTTGAAGTTGGACAGGCCGGGGAGCTGTTTTTT.